This T cell receptor (beta chain) stems from a study of vaccination and CD4 T cells after COVID-19. For the study at large: Post-COVID draws followed diagnosis by a median around 97 days (range 35 to 161). The control cultures got either a CEFX pool, an HIV-1 Nef pool, or no peptide at all.

Only one count was recorded for this clonotype. Its antigen is currently unknown. The Oncomine TCR Beta short-read assay generated sequence data from the DNA of cultured CD4+ T cells. Genomic DNA was isolated from cultured CD4+ T cells. TCRdb reanalysed the PCR reads using MiXCR and keeps one entry per CDR3 protein. Counted here are more than 20,000 distinct CDR3 sequences, approximately 32% occurring once; the ten biggest clones make up around an eighth. Noted treatment: approximately 9-day PBMC culture with coronavirus spike peptide pools or control peptides (ViraFEST assay). With fresh IL-2 medium, half the medium was replaced on days 3 and 7. This TCR was sampled from a human donor with COVID-19. What was sequenced was cultured CD4+ T cells from blood.

The CDR3 sequence is CARARGIGEETQYF. In nucleotides, the CDR3 is TGTGCCCGTGCTCGGGGGATCGGGGAGGAGACCCAGTACTTC. This sequence joins TRBV30 and TRBJ2-5; tentatively, D is TRBD2 (6 bases). V lost 8 bases to trimming and J lost 5 bases, with 21 bases between them. Germline V gene data show CDR1 as GTSNPN and CDR2 as SVGIG (reference sequence). CDR3 length: 14 amino acids.